Each of the 5 T cell receptor beta chains below was sequenced from the same sample in a study of blood T cell repertoires in COVID-19. Repertoires were generated with immunoSEQ multiplex PCR, while TCRdb's copy carries only in-frame clones and drops some. The sample holds tens of thousands of clones; roughly 82% are singletons and the top ten take 25%. The sequenced material came from peripheral blood. Receptors were obtained from a human donor in a cohort sampled during active COVID-19.

As DNA, the CDR3 is TGCGCCAGCAGCCTCGGGACAGGAGTTAACTATGGCTACACCTTC. This gives the protein CASSLGTGVNYGYTF. The chain combines TRBV4-3 with TRBJ1-2; 8 bases fit TRBD1. This CDR3 is built from 15 residues. J lost 1 base, V lost 4 bases, and 5 bases had no gene match. Germline CDR1 reads LGHNA; CDR2 reads YSLEER.

This sequence joins TRBV5-4 and TRBJ2-7, with D perhaps TRBD1 (6 bases). The V gene's germline CDR1 is SGHNT and CDR2 YYREEE (reference sequence). There are 15 residues in the CDR3. V dropped 5 bases and J dropped 2 bases, with 17 bases sitting between them. The CDR3, as DNA: TGTGCCAGCAGTCCTACAGGGAATAGTCCCTACGAGCAGTACTTC. It specifies CASSPTGNSPYEQYF.

The chain is built from TRBV11-2 and TRBJ2-1, with TRBD2 matching 7 bases. This CDR3 spans 13 amino acids. After removal of 3 bases from V and 15 bases from J, the junction contained 11 bases not matched to a gene. Germline CDR1 reads SGHAT; CDR2 reads FQNNGV. CDR3 nucleotide sequence: TGTGCCAGCAGCTTGGGTGCTGCGGGAGAATGGTTCTTC. The encoded protein is CASSLGAAGEWFF.

The V gene is TRBV19, the J gene TRBJ2-7; 8 bases align to TRBD2. The junction had 4 bases not matched to a gene; V was cut back by 5 bases and J by 1 base. The CDR3 consists of 14 residues. Germline V gene sequence: CDR1 LNHDA, CDR2 SQIVND (reference sequence). Written as DNA, the CDR3 is TGTGCCAGTAGTCCCGGACTAGCTTCCTACGAGCAGTACTTC. Translation: CASSPGLASYEQYF.

The chain joins TRBV6-6 to TRBJ1-5; a possible D gene is TRBD1 (5 bases). V lost 7 bases and J 9 bases, leaving 19 bases between the germline ends. The CDR3 covers 14 residues. CDR1 is MNHNY, CDR2 SVGAGI, per germline (reference sequence). CDR3: CASTDSFSGRPQHF. Written as DNA, the CDR3 is TGTGCCAGCACCGACTCTTTTTCAGGGCGGCCCCAGCATTTT.